This paragraph covers one T cell receptor (beta chain) sequence. Its matching antigen is unknown. This sample is drawn from a study of OX40 agonist ivuxolimab in advanced cancers. Study-level background: Patients received ivuxolimab, an intravenous treatment, every 2 weeks at 0.01 to 10 mg/kg. Partial responses were achieved by three patients: one hepatocellular carcinoma, two cutaneous melanoma. Points from the study as a whole: Some of the lowest clonal expansion was seen in partial responders at 0.1-3.0 mg/kg.

J lost 5 bases, V lost 0 bases, and 10 bases had no gene match. The CDR3 loop spans 17 amino acids. Germline CDR1 reads SGDLS; CDR2 reads YYNGEE. Clones were sequenced by immunoSEQ multiplex PCR, and TCRdb holds only the in-frame ones, with some missing. Of about 59,000 clones in the sample, less than 90% were seen once. The input for sequencing was CD4+ or CD8+ T cells sorted from blood, taken in a trial of the OX40 agonist ivuxolimab. The rearrangement joins TRBV9 to TRBJ1-1; 10 bases map to TRBD1. The TCR comes from an adult with an advanced solid tumor such as melanoma, head and neck, liver or kidney cancer. The CDR3 reads CASSVAGQGVVKTEAFF. The CDR3 region has the DNA TGTGCCAGCAGCGTAGCCGGACAGGGGGTAGTAAAGACTGAAGCTTTCTTT. Full variable domain (remainder filled in from reference TRBV9 and TRBJ1-1): DSGVTQTPKHLITATGQRVTLRCSPRSGDLSVYWYQQSLDQGLQFLIQYYNGEERAKGNILERFSAQQFPDLHSELNLSSLELGDSALYFCASSVAGQGVVKTEAFFGQGTRLTVV.